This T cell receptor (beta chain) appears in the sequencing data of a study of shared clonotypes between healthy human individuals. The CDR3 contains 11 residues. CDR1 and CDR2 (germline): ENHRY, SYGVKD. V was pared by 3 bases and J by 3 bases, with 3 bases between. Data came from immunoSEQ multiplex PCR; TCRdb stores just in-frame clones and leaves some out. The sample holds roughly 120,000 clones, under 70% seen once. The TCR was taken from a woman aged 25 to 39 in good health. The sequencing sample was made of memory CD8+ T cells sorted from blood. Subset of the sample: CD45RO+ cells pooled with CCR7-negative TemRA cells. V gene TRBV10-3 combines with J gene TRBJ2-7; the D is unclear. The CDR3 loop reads CAISDSYEQYF. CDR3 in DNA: TGTGCCATCAGTGACAGCTACGAGCAGTACTTC.